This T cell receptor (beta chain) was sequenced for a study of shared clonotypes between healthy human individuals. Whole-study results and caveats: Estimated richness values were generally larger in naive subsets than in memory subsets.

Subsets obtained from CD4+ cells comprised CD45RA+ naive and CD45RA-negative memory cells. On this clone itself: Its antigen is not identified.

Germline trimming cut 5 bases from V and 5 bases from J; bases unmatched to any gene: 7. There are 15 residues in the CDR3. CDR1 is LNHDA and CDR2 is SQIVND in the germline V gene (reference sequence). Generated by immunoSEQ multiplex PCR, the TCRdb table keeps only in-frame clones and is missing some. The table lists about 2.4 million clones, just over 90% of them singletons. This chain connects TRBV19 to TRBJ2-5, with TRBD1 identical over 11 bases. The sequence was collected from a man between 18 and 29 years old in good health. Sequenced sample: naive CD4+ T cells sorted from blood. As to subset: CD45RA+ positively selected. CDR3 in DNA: TGTGCCAGTAGTCCCGGGGACAGGGGGTCTGAGACCCAGTACTTC. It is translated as CASSPGDRGSETQYF.